The 6 T cell receptor beta chains listed next were all sequenced from one sample in a study of T cell repertoires in cytomegalovirus infection. MiXCR, applied by TCRdb to the reads, yields one record per CDR3 protein. The table lists about 160,000 distinct CDR3 sequences, 15% to 20% of them singletons. The source material was CD8+ T cells from PBMCs. The receptors stem from a human donor in good health (CMV status not recorded). Some clones in this sample may be carry-over from other donors' samples.

This clonotype was detected many times. The chain carries TRBV12-3 or TRBV12-4 and TRBJ2-7; unclear D gene. This CDR3 is built from 13 residues. V lost 3 bases and J lost 3, with 9 bases in between. CDR3 DNA: TGTGCCAGCAGTTTGTATCTGAGCTACGAGCAGTACTTC. Its translation is CASSLYLSYEQYF.

This clonotype was picked up a small number of times. The rearrangement uses TRBV7-9 and TRBJ2-7; 8 nucleotides align to TRBD2. V dropped 5 bases and J dropped 5; count of bases not matched to a gene: 8. Per the germline V gene, CDR1 is SEHNR and CDR2 is FQNEAQ (reference sequence). CDR3 length equals 14 residues. In nucleotides, the CDR3 is TGTGCCAGCAGCCCTCCAGCGGGAGCTCACGAGCAGTACTTC. Protein: CASSPPAGAHEQYF.

This clonotype was counted between two and nine times. This sequence joins TRBV7-3 and TRBJ2-5; TRBD2 aligns across 7 bases. The CDR3 covers 13 residues. V dropped 5 bases and J dropped 5; count of bases not matched to a gene: 5. Germline V lookup: CDR1 SGHTA, CDR2 FQGTGA. The CDR3 DNA reads TGTGCCAGCAGCCAGGGAGGGGAGGAGACCCAGTACTTC. Translated, it gives CASSQGGEETQYF. Combining the CDR3 with reference TRBV7-3 and TRBJ2-5 gives the whole variable domain GAGVSQTPSNKVTEKGKYVELRCDPISGHTALYWYRQSLGQGPEFLIYFQGTGAADDSGLPNDRFFAVRPEGSVSTLKIQRTERGDSAVYLCASSQGGEETQYFGPGTRLLVL.

The chain couples TRBV7-2 to TRBJ1-6; no reliable D call. The CDR3 runs to 13 residues. CDR1 and CDR2 (germline): SGHTA, FQGNSA. The V end was cut by 0 bases, the J end by 9 bases, with 6 bases between. In DNA form, the CDR3 reads TGTGCCAGCAGCTTAGCGGTGGGTTCACCCCTCCACTTT. Its protein product is CASSLAVGSPLHF.

The chain employs TRBV7-4 and TRBJ2-3; tentatively, D is TRBD1 (5 bases). Germline V gene lookup returns CDR1 SGHVT and CDR2 SQSDAQ. The CDR3 has 13 residues. Trimming stripped 10 bases from V and 2 bases from J, with 13 bases between. CDR3: CATLRQFTDTQYF. The CDR3 DNA sequence: TGTGCCACATTAAGACAGTTCACAGATACGCAGTATTTT.

This clonotype turned up a few times. V gene TRBV27 combines with J gene TRBJ1-1; possible D gene TRBD1, 5 bases. Trimming removed 1 base from V and 3 bases from J, with 15 bases in between. The CDR3 length is 16 residues. Germline values: CDR1 MNHEY, CDR2 SMNVEV (reference sequence). The CDR3 here is CASSLYGGSRHTEAFF. CDR3 bases: TGTGCCAGCAGTTTATATGGGGGTTCTCGGCACACTGAAGCTTTCTTT.